A single sample is the source of the 24 T cell receptor beta chains below, sequenced in a study of T cell responses to AZD1222 COVID-19 vaccine. Libraries were prepared by immunoSEQ multiplex PCR; TCRdb keeps only in-frame clonotypes and omits some of them. The repertoire holds 120,000 or so clones, with around 85% as singletons. The source was peripheral blood, collected on day 0 of AZD1222 vaccination. All receptors come from an adult in good health.

On this clone: The germline gene is not matched at one end of the junction; a read error may be the cause. This chain connects TRBV6-5 to TRBJ1-3; D gene ambiguous. Germline lookup yields CDR1 MNHEY and CDR2 SVGAGI. This CDR3 is built from 12 residues. The CDR3 spells CASNRLGNTIYF. The CDR3 region has the DNA TGTGCGAGCAACCGATTAGGAAACACCATATATTTT.

This clone is a singleton in its sample. J is TRBJ2-1 and V is TRBV24-1, with D unresolved. Germline V gene lookup returns CDR1 KGHDR and CDR2 SFDVKD. Deletions cut 2 bases from V and 13 bases from J, with 11 bases between. The CDR3 sequence is 12 residues long. The CDR3 sequence is CATSDWEWRQFF. CDR3 in DNA: TGTGCCACCAGTGATTGGGAATGGAGACAGTTCTTC.

The chain combines TRBV6-1 with TRBJ2-7; weak D call: TRBD2 (7 bases). The length of the CDR3 is 15 residues. Germline V gene data show CDR1 as MNHNS and CDR2 as SASEGT. V gave up 5 bases and J gave up 5 bases, with 19 bases separating them. The CDR3 reads CASSLQGSRGDEQYF. In DNA, the CDR3 is TGTGCCAGCAGTCTCCAGGGGAGCCGGGGGGACGAGCAGTACTTC.

DNA for the CDR3: TGCGCCAGCAGTGAGTCAACCGAGACTAGCCCGAAAAACATTCAGTACTTC. Amino acid sequence: CASSESTETSPKNIQYF. The chain carries TRBV10-1 and TRBJ2-4, with TRBD2 matching over 7 bases. CDR3 length equals 17 residues. The germline V gene encodes CDR1 WNHNN and CDR2 SYGVQD (reference sequence). Unmatched junction bases numbered 9, after V lost 0 bases and J lost 4 bases.

This rearrangement joins TRBV25-1 to TRBJ2-2; D possibly uses TRBD1 or TRBD2 (6 bases each). This CDR3 is 15 amino acids long. The germline gives CDR1 MGHDK, CDR2 SYGVNS. V gave up 8 bases and J gave up 5 bases, with 18 bases separating them. CDR3 nucleotides: TGTGCCAGCCAAGGTGGGGGGCCGGGGACCGGGGAGCTGTTTTTT. Translated: CASQGGGPGTGELFF.

This chain links TRBV11-2 with TRBJ1-2; 8 nucleotides line up with TRBD1. This CDR3 is 13 amino acids long. V was pared by 6 bases and J by 8 bases, with 8 bases of the junction left unmatched. Germline lookup yields CDR1 SGHAT and CDR2 FQNNGV. The CDR3 loop is CASRRQGKDGYTF. The CDR3 DNA follows: TGTGCCAGCAGGCGACAGGGGAAGGACGGCTACACCTTC.

V is TRBV7-9 and J is TRBJ1-1; no reliable D call. Germline V CDR1 and CDR2: SEHNR, FQNEAQ (reference sequence). The CDR3 runs 14 residues. The ends were cut back, 5 bases at V and 1 base at J, with 11 bases in the middle. CDR3 residues: CASSPAPPNTEAFF. In DNA, the CDR3 is TGTGCCAGCAGCCCCGCCCCACCGAACACTGAAGCTTTCTTT.

The chain joins TRBV28 to TRBJ2-3; 10 bases match TRBD2. Looked up from germline, CDR1 is MDHEN and CDR2 is SYDVKM. CDR3 length: 15 residues. With 4 bases clipped from V and 6 bases from J, the junction kept 7 bases outside the gene matches. DNA for the CDR3: TGTGCCAGCAGTTCTATAGCGGGAGGATGGGATACGCAGTATTTT. Amino acid sequence: CASSSIAGGWDTQYF.

The chain employs TRBV27 and TRBJ2-7; TRBD1 matches at 7 bases. The germline V gene encodes CDR1 MNHEY and CDR2 SMNVEV (reference sequence). This CDR3 is 13 amino acids long. The trim removed 7 bases at V and 3 bases at J, leaving 6 bases unmatched. In DNA, the CDR3 is TGTGCCAGCAATAAACAGGGGAACTACGAGCAGTACTTC. Translation: CASNKQGNYEQYF.

The chain couples TRBV27 to TRBJ2-6; D unresolved. Germline values: CDR1 MNHEY, CDR2 SMNVEV (reference sequence). Trimming left V 1 base short and J 1 base short, with 14 bases between. CDR3 size: 18 residues. The CDR3 loop is CASSLYGATKSGANVLTF. The CDR3 DNA is TGTGCCAGCAGTTTATACGGAGCAACTAAATCTGGGGCCAACGTCCTGACTTTC.

The V gene is TRBV10-3, the J gene TRBJ1-2; D is possibly TRBD1 (6 bases). CDR1 ENHRY and CDR2 SYGVKD come from the germline V gene. With 6 bases removed from V and 4 bases from J, the gap between germline ends came to 15 bases. This CDR3 is built from 14 residues. The CDR3 protein is CAIRDSRRGYGYTF. The CDR3 region has the DNA TGTGCCATCAGGGACAGCCGTCGGGGCTATGGCTACACCTTC.

The chain employs TRBV9 and TRBJ2-3, with a tentative D call TRBD1 (5 bases). Trimming took off 4 bases at V and 1 base at J, with 13 bases between the two ends. This CDR3 has 15 residues. Germline V CDR1 and CDR2: SGDLS, YYNGEE. The CDR3 loop is CASSPREGGTDTQYF. DNA for the CDR3: TGTGCCAGCAGCCCAAGAGAAGGGGGCACAGATACGCAGTATTTT.

V gene TRBV9 combines with J gene TRBJ2-3; TRBD1 matches at 8 bases. V shed 4 bases and J 0 bases; nucleotides not matched to a gene: 4. CDR1 is SGDLS, CDR2 YYNGEE, per germline. This CDR3 has 15 amino acids. The CDR3 DNA reads TGTGCCAGCAGCACCCACAGGGGGAGCACAGATACGCAGTATTTT. Amino acids: CASSTHRGSTDTQYF.

The chain is built from TRBV4-3 and TRBJ2-1; D gene unclear. CDR1 and CDR2 (germline): LGHNA, YSLEER. V lost 1 base to trimming and J lost 4 bases, with 8 bases between them. CDR3 length: 14 amino acids. The CDR3 coding sequence is TGCGCCAGCAGCCAAGGTGAGGTTTACAATGAGCAGTTCTTC. Translation gives CASSQGEVYNEQFF.

The chain recombines TRBV7-9 with TRBJ1-1; weak D call: TRBD1 (5 bases). V lost 9 bases to trimming and J lost 2 bases, with 16 bases between them. The CDR3 has 14 amino acids. Germline lookup yields CDR1 SEHNR and CDR2 FQNEAQ (reference sequence). For the CDR3, the DNA is TGTGCCAGAATGCCCCTGACAGCCAACACTGAAGCTTTCTTT. Translating gives CARMPLTANTEAFF.

This chain links TRBV19 with TRBJ1-1, with D possibly TRBD1 on 5 matching bases. This CDR3 has 14 residues. Trimming left V 3 bases short and J 1 base short, with 9 bases between. Germline V CDR1 and CDR2: LNHDA, SQIVND (reference sequence). The CDR3 protein is CASSIRGGNTEAFF. Written as DNA, the CDR3 is TGTGCCAGTAGTATTCGGGGGGGGAACACTGAAGCTTTCTTT. Using reference TRBV19 and TRBJ1-1 for the parts outside the CDR3, the full variable domain is DGGITQSPKYLFRKEGQNVTLSCEQNLNHDAMYWYRQDPGQGLRLIYYSQIVNDFQKGDIAEGYSVSREKKESFPLTVTSAQKNPTAFYLCASSIRGGNTEAFFGQGTRLTVV.

The chain combines TRBV6-5 with TRBJ2-7; D may match TRBD1 or TRBD2 (5 bases each). Deletions cut 5 bases from V and 7 bases from J, with 21 bases between. The germline V gene encodes CDR1 MNHEY and CDR2 SVGAGI. CDR3 length: 15 amino acids. CDR3 loop: CASSRTGPSAGEQYF. In DNA form, the CDR3 reads TGTGCCAGCAGTCGTACGGGACCCTCGGCGGGTGAGCAGTACTTC.

V gene TRBV2 combines with J gene TRBJ1-1, with D possibly being TRBD1 (5 bases). The V end lost 8 bases, the J end lost 6 bases, and 16 bases lay between the germline ends. This CDR3 comprises 13 residues. Germline V gives CDR1 SNHLY, CDR2 FYNNEI. CDR3 in DNA: TGTGCCAGCTCCCGCCTATGGGGGGCTGAAGCTTTCTTT. Protein: CASSRLWGAEAFF.

This chain joins TRBV7-2 and TRBJ2-7; TRBD2 agrees at 10 bases. CDR1 and CDR2 (germline): SGHTA, FQGNSA. Unmatched junction bases numbered 5, after V lost 0 bases and J lost 3 bases. This CDR3 has 16 residues. The DNA of the CDR3 is TGTGCCAGCAGCTTAGCCCCTAGCGGGAGCGTCTACGAGCAGTACTTC. This encodes CASSLAPSGSVYEQYF.

CDR3 DNA: TGCGCCAGCAGCTCGGGAGGGGTTGAGACCCAGTACTTC. Translating it yields CASSSGGVETQYF. The chain is built from TRBV5-1 and TRBJ2-5; 8 nucleotides match TRBD2. Per germline, CDR1 SGHRS and CDR2 YFSETQ. The CDR3 spans 13 residues. V trimming: 3 bases; J trimming: 5 bases; junction bases outside the gene matches: 3. Full variable domain (remainder filled in from reference TRBV5-1 and TRBJ2-5): KAGVTQTPRYLIKTRGQQVTLSCSPISGHRSVSWYQQTPGQGLQFLFEYFSETQRNKGNFPGRFSGRQFSNSRSEMNVSTLELGDSALYLCASSSGGVETQYFGPGTRLLVL.

The V and J genes are TRBV28 and TRBJ2-7; the D is unclear. V shed 7 bases and J shed 5 bases, with 9 bases lying between them. Germline CDR1 reads MDHEN; CDR2 reads SYDVKM. The CDR3 length is 11 residues. CDR3 in DNA: TGTGCCAGCACCACCCGGGACGAGCAGTACTTC. Translating it yields CASTTRDEQYF.

This chain connects TRBV28 to TRBJ1-2, with 9 bases fitting TRBD1. Germline V lookup: CDR1 MDHEN, CDR2 SYDVKM. The CDR3 has 14 amino acids. Unmatched junction bases numbered 6, after V lost 8 bases and J lost 2 bases. The CDR3 region has the DNA TGTGCCAGCGGGGGGACAGGGCGAAACTATGGCTACACCTTC. It is translated as CASGGTGRNYGYTF.

This chain joins TRBV7-2 and TRBJ1-2; TRBD1 matches 10 bases. After removal of 4 bases from V and 0 bases from J, the junction contained 5 bases not matched to a gene. This CDR3 has 16 residues. The germline V gene encodes CDR1 SGHTA and CDR2 FQGNSA. CDR3 bases: TGTGCCAGCAGCTCCGACAGGGGGCCGTCTAACTATGGCTACACCTTC. Translated, it gives CASSSDRGPSNYGYTF.

This clone was picked up one time. The J gene is TRBJ2-3, the V gene TRBV3-1 (or the pseudogene TRBV3-2); D remains unclear. CDR3 length equals 13 residues. Deletions cut 5 bases from V and 2 bases from J, with 8 bases between. CDR1 is LGHDT, CDR2 YNNKEL, per germline (reference sequence). CDR3 DNA sequence: TGTGCCAGCAGCGGTTTTTCCACAGATACGCAGTATTTT. It encodes CASSGFSTDTQYF.